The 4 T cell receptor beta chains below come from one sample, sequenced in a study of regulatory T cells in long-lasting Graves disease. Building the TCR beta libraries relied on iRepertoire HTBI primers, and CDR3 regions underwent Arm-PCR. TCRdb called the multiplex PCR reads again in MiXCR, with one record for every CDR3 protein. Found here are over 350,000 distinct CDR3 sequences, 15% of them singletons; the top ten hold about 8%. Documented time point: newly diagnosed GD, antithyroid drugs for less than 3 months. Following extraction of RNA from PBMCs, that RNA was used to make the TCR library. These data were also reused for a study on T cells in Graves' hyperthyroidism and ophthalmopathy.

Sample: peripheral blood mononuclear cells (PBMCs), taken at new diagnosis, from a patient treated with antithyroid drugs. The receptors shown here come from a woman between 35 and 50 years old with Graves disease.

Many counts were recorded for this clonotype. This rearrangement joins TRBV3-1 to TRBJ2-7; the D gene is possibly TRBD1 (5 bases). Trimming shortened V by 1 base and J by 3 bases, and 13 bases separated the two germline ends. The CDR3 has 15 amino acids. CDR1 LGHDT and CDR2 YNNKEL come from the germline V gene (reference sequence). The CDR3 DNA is TGTGCCAGCAGCCAAGCCGACAGTCGGTACTACGAGCAGTACTTC. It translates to CASSQADSRYYEQYF.

This CDR3 reads CASSQVADTGELFF. The CDR3 DNA is TGTGCCAGCAGCCAGGTAGCGGATACCGGGGAGCTGTTTTTT. The rearrangement uses TRBV5-4 and TRBJ2-2; D possibly corresponds to TRBD2 (6 bases). Between the trimmed V and J ends, which lost 4 bases and 5 bases, there was a span of 12 bases. Germline lookup yields CDR1 SGHNT and CDR2 YYREEE (reference sequence). The CDR3 covers 14 residues.

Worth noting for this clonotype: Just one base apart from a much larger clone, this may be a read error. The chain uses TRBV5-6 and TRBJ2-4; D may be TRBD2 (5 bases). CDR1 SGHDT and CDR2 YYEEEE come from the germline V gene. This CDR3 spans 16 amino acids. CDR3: CASSSQRYLAKDIQYF. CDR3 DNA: TGTGCCAGCAGCTCCCAGAGGTACCTAGCCAAAGACATTCAGTACTTC.

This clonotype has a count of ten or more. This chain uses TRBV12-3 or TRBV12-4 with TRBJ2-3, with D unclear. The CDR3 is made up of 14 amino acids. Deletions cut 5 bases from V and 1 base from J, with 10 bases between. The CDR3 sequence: CASSHPPGTDTQYF. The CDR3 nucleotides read TGTGCCAGCAGTCACCCGCCTGGCACAGATACGCAGTATTTT.